Presented here are 4 T cell receptor beta chains from one specimen sequenced in a study of blood T cell repertoires in COVID-19. Generated by immunoSEQ multiplex PCR, the TCRdb table keeps only in-frame clones and is missing some. The table shows about 270,000 clones, with over 75% occurring only once. The sequencing sample was made of PBMCs or T cells enriched from blood (not recorded which). These receptors all stem from a woman between 45 and 65 years old with acute COVID-19.

The CDR3 DNA reads TGTGCCAGCAGCTTAAGGCTCCAGGGTTACACTGAAGCTTTCTTT. This gives the protein CASSLRLQGYTEAFF. The genes are TRBV7-8 and TRBJ1-1; D might be TRBD1 (5 bases). The CDR3 runs to 15 residues. Germline assignment: CDR1 SGHVS and CDR2 FQNEAQ. Trimming cost V 2 bases and J 3 bases, with 13 bases left between them.

This clone was counted a few times. This sample includes further DNA sequences coding for the same CDR3. This chain connects TRBV9 to TRBJ1-1, with 11 nucleotides matching TRBD1. V lost 2 bases to trimming and J lost 4 bases; unmatched junction nucleotides: 4. From germline, CDR1 is SGDLS and CDR2 YYNGEE. CDR3 size: 15 residues. The CDR3, as DNA: TGTGCCAGCAGCGTGGGTGGGACAGGGGGCACTGAAGCTTTCTTT. This translates into CASSVGGTGGTEAFF. The variable domain in full, completed from reference TRBV9 and TRBJ1-1, reads DSGVTQTPKHLITATGQRVTLRCSPRSGDLSVYWYQQSLDQGLQFLIQYYNGEERAKGNILERFSAQQFPDLHSELNLSSLELGDSALYFCASSVGGTGGTEAFFGQGTRLTVV.

The V call is TRBV4-3, the J call TRBJ1-5; TRBD1 is a possible D gene (5 bases). Germline CDR1 is LGHNA and CDR2 is YSLEER. This CDR3 comprises 15 residues. V was cut by 0 bases and J by 6 bases, with 12 bases left in between. CDR3 coding DNA: TGCGCCAGCAGCCAAGAGCTCAGGGAGGGTCAGCCCCAGCATTTT. As protein: CASSQELREGQPQHF.

This clone was found a few times. This sample also contains other DNA sequences that code for the same CDR3. The chain combines TRBV30 with TRBJ1-1; 9 nucleotides agree with TRBD1. The CDR3 extends over 13 amino acids. The germline V gene encodes CDR1 GTSNPN and CDR2 SVGIG (reference sequence). J was trimmed by 5 bases and V by 3 bases; bases with no gene match: 4. The CDR3 DNA reads TGTGCCTGGAGGAACAGGGGGCGGACTGAAGCTTTCTTT. This codes for CAWRNRGRTEAFF.